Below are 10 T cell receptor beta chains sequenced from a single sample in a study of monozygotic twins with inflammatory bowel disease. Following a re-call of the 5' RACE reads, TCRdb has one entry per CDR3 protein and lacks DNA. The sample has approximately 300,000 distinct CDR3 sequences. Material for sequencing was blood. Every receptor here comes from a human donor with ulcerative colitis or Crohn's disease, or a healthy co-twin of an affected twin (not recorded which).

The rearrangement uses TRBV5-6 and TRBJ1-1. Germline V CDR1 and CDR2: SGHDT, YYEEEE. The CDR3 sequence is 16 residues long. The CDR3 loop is CASSPWTGVRNTEAFF.

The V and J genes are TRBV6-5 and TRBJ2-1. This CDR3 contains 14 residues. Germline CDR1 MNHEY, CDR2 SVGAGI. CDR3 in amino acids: CASSYRDYNNEQFF.

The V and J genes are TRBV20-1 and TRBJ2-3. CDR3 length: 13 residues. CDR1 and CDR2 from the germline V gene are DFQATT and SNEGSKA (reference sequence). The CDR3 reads CSASGPSTDTQYF.

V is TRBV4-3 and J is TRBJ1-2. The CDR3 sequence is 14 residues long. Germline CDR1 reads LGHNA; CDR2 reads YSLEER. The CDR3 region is CASSQVVAGYGYTF.

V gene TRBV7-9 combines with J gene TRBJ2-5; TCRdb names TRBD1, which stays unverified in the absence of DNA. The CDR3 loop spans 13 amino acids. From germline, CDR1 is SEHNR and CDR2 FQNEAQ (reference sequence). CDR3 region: CASHSGAQETQYF.

The CDR3 region is CASSLDRTTPPLHF. This sequence joins TRBV7-2 and TRBJ1-6. The CDR3 covers 14 residues. Germline CDR1 and CDR2: SGHTA and FQGNSA.

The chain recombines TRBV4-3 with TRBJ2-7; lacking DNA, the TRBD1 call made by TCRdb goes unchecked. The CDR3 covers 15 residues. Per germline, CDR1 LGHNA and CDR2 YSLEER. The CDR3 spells CASSQEDRFPYEQYF.

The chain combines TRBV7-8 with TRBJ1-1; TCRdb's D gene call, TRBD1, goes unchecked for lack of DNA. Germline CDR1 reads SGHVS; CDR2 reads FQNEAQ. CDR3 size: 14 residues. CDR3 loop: CASSTDSLNTEAFF.

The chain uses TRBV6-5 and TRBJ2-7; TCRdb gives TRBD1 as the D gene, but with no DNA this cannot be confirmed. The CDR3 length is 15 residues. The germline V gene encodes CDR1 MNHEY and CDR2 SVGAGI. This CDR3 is CASSYRDPATVEQYF.

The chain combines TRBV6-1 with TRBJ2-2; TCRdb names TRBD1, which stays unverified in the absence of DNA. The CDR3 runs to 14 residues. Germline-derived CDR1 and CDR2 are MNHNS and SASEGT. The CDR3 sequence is CASRPAGRSGELFF.